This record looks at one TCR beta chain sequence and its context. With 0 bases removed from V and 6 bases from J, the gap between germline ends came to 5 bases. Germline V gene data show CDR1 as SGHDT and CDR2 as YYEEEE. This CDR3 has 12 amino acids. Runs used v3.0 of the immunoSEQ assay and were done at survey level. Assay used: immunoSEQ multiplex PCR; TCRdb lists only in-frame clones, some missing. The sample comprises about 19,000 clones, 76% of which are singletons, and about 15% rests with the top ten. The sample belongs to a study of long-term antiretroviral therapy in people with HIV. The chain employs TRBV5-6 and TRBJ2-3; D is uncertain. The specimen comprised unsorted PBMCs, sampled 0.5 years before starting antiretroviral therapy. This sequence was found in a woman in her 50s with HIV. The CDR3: CASSLGQDTQYF. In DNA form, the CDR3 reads TGTGCCAGCAGCTTGGGGCAGGATACGCAGTATTTT.